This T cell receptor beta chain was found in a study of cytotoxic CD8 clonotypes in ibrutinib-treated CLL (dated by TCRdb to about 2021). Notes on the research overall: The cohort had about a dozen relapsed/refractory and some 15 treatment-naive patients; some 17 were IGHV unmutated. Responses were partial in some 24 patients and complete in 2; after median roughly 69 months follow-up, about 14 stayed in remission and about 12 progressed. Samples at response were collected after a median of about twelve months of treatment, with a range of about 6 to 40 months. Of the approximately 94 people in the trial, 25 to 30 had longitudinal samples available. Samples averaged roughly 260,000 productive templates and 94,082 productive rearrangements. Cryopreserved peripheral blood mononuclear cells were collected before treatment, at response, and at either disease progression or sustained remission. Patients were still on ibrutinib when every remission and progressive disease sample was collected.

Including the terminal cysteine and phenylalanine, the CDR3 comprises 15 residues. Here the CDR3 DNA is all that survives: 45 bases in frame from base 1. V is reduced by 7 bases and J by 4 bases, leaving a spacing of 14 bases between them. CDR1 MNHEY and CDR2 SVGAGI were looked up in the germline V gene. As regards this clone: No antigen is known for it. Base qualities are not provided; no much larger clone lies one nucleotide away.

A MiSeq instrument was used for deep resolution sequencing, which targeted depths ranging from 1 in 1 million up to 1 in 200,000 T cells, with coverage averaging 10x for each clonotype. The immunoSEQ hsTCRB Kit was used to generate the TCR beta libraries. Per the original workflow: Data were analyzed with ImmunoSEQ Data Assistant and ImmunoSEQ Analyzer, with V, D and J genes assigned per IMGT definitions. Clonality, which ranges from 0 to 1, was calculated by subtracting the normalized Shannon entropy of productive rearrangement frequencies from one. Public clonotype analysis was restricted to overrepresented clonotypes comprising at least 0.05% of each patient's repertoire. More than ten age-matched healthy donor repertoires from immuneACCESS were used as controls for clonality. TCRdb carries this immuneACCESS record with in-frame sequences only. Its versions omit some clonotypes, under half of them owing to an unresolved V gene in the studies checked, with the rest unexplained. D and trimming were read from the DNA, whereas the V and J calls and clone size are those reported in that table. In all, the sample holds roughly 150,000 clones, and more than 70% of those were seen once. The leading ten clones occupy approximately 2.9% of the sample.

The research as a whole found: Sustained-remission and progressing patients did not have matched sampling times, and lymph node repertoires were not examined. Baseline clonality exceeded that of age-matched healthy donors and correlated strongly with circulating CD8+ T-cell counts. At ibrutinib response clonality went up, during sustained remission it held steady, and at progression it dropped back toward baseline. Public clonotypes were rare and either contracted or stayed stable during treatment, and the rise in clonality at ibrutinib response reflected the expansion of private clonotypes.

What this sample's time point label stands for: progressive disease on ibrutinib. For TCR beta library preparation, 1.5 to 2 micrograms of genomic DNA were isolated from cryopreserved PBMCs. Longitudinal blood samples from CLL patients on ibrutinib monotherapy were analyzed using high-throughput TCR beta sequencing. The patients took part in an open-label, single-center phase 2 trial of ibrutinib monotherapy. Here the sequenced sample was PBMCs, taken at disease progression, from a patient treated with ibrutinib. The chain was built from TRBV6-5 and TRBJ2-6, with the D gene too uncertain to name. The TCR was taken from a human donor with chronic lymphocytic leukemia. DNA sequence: TGTGCCAGCACCAAAGTAAAGAACGGGGCCAACGTCCTGACTTTC. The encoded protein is CASTKVKNGANVLTF.